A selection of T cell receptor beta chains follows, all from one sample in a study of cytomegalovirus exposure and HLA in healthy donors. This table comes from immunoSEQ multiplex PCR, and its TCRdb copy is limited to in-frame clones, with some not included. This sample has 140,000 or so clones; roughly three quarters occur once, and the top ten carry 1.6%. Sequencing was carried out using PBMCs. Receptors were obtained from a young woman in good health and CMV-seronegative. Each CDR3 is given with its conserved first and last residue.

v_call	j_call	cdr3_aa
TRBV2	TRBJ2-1	CASNAGGTFNEQFF
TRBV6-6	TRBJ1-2	CASSPGQGHGYTF
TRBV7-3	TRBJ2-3	CASSLRPGTADTQYF
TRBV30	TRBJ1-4	CAWSPGEKLFF
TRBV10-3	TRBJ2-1	CAISDNRDRIYLEQFF
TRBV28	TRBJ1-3	CASSLSGYGNTIYF
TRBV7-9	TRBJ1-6	CASSLGTVNYNSPLHF
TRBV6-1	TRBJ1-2	CASSEWEGGYTF
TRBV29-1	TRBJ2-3	CSVCTGQSPSTDTQYF
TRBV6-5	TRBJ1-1	CASSKFLSNTEAFF
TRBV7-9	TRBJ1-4	CASSLSLGGEALERKLFF
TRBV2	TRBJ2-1	CASNLGQGYNEQFF
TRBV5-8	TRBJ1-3	CASRPQGPANTIYF
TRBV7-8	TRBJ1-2	CASSLEGLTRELAYGYTF
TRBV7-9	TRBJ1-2	CASSLGDSSNYGYTF
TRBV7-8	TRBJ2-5	CASSSGGLSRETQYF
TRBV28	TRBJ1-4	CASSLTDTNEKLFF
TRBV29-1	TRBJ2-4	CSVVRTSGNIQYF
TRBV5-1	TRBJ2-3	CASRLGADTQYF
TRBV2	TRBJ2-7	CASSNSGLAYEQYF
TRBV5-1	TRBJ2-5	CASSSSFQETQYF
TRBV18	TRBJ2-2	CASSPRMQDTGELFF
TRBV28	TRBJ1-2	CASSLSRANYGYTF